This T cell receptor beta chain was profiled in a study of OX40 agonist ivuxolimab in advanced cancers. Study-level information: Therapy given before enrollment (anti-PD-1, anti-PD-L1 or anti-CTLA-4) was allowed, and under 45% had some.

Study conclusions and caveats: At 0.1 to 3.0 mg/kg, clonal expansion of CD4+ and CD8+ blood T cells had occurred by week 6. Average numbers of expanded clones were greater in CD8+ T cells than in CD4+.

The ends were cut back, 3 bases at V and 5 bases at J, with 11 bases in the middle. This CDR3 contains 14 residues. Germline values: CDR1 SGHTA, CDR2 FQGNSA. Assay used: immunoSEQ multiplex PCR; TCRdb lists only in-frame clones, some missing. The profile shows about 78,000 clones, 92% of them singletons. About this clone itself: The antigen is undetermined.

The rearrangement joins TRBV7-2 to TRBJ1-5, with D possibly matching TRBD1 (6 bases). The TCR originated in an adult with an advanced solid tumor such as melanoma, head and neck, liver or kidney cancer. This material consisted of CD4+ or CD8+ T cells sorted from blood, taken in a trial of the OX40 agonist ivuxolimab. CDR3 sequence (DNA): TGTGCCAGCAGCTTTGGGGGGGCAGATCAGCCCCAGCATTTT. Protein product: CASSFGGADQPQHF.